This T cell receptor beta chain appears in the sequencing data of a study of blood T cell repertoires in COVID-19. The germline CDR1 and CDR2 sequences are SGHVS and FQNEAQ. The CDR3 spans 20 residues. The ends were cut back, 1 base at V and 7 bases at J, with 31 bases in the middle. Here immunoSEQ multiplex PCR was the method, and the copy in TCRdb shows in-frame clones only, minus some. This sample has 200,000 to 250,000 clones; 80% to 90% occur once, and the top ten carry around 3%. The chain joins TRBV7-8 to TRBJ2-5; D perhaps matches TRBD2 (5 bases). Sequencing input: peripheral blood. The clonotype was recovered from a man between 45 and 60 years old who had recovered from COVID-19. As DNA, the CDR3 is TGTGCCAGCAGCTTAGGGACGTGGGAGAAAGACCCAGCGGCAAACCGGACCCAGTACTTC. Protein sequence: CASSLGTWEKDPAANRTQYF.